Given below is one T cell receptor beta chain in context. This entry is derived from a study of blood T cell repertoires in COVID-19. The trim removed 0 bases at V and 4 bases at J, leaving 1 base unmatched. The CDR3 length is 14 residues. Germline assignment: CDR1 MNHEY and CDR2 SMNVEV (reference sequence). Methods used by the authors: From reference gene primer amplification, estimates of nucleated cell counts were derived. The assay was immunoSEQ multiplex PCR, and TCRdb's table has in-frame clones only and misses some. V, J and clone size reflect that table, while D and trimming were determined from the DNA. This sample has approximately 31,000 clones, with roughly nine tenths found just once.

Sequenced input: peripheral blood. V is TRBV27 and J is TRBJ2-3; 7 bases agree with TRBD1. This sequence originates from a human donor with active COVID-19. The donor label of this sample is uncertain. The CDR3 DNA follows: TGTGCCAGCAGTTTATCGACAGGGTCAGATACGCAGTATTTT. Translation: CASSLSTGSDTQYF.